This T cell receptor (beta chain) was identified in a study of blood T cell repertoires in COVID-19. On the study more broadly: Donors in the United States, Italy and Spain gave samples during acute or convalescent COVID-19. PBMCs, B-cell-depleted T cells, or T cells provided the cDNA or gDNA that made up the material.

Details on this clone: This sample also contains other DNA sequences that code for the same CDR3.

Original processing methods: Estimation of nucleated cell counts relied on the amplification of reference gene primers. Some clones are missing from TCRdb's copy, which holds only in-frame ones; the method was immunoSEQ multiplex PCR. That table supplies the V and J calls and clone size; D and trimming were determined from the DNA. The table shows a few hundred thousand clones, with approximately 86% occurring only once. The sample consisted of peripheral blood. The clonotype was recovered from a man aged 18 to 29 with active or convalescent COVID-19.

CDR3 nucleotides: TGTGCCAGCAGCGTAGGAGGGGGCGGCTACACCTTC. It specifies CASSVGGGGYTF. The gene calls are TRBV9 and TRBJ1-2; 7 bases match TRBD1. Trimming took 0 bases from V and 8 from J; bases not matched to a gene: 1. Germline loops: CDR1 SGDLS, CDR2 YYNGEE. The CDR3 runs to 12 residues.